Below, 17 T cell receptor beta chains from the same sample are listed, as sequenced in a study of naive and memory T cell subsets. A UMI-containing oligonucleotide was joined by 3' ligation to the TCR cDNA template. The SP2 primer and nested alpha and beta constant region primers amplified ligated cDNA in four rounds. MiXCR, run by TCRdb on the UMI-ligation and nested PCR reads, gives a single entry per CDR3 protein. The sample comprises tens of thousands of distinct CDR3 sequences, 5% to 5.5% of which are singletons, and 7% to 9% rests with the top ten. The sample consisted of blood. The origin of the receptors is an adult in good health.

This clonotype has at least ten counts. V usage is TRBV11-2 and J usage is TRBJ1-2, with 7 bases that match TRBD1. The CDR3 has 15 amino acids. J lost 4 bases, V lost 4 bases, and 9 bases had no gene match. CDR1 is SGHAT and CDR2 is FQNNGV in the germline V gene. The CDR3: CASSSTRQGFYGYTF. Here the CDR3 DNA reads TGTGCCAGCAGCTCAACCCGACAGGGTTTCTATGGCTACACCTTC. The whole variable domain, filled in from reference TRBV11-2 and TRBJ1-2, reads EAGVAQSPRYKIIEKRQSVAFWCNPISGHATLYWYQQILGQGPKLLIQFQNNGVVDDSQLPKDRFSAERLKGVDSTLKIQPAKLEDSAVYLCASSSTRQGFYGYTFGSGTRLTVV.

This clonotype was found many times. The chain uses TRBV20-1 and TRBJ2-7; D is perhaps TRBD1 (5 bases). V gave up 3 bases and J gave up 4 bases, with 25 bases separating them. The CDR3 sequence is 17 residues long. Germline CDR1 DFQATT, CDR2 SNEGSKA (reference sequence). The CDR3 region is CSASPQATALSRYEQYF. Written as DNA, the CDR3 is TGCAGTGCTAGCCCACAGGCCACCGCACTGTCCAGATACGAGCAGTACTTC.

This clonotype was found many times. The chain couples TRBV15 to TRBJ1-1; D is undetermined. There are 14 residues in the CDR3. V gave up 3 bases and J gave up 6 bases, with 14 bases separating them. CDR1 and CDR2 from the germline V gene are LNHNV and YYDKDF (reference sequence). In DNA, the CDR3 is TGTGCCACCAGCAGGGATCAGGAGGCCCCTGAAGCTTTCTTT. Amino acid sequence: CATSRDQEAPEAFF.

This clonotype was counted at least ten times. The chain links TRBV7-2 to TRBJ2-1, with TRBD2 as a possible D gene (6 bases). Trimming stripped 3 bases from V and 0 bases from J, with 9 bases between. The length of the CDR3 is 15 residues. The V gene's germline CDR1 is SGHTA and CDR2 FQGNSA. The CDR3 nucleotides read TGTGCCAGCAGCTTTTCCGGGGGCTCCTACAATGAGCAGTTCTTC. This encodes CASSFSGGSYNEQFF.

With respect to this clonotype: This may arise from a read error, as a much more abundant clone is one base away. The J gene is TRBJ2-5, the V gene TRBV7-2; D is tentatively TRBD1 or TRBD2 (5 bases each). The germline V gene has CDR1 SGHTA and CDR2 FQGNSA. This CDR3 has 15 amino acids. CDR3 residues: CASSLGDGEGETQHF. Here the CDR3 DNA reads TGTGCCAGCAGCTTGGGGGACGGAGAAGGAGAGACCCAGCACTTC.

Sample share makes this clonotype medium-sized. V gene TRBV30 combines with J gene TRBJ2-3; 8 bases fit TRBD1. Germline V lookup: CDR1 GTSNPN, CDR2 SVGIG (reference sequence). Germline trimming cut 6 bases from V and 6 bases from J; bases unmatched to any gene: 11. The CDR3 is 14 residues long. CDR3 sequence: CACLQGDSGDTQYF. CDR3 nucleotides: TGTGCCTGCCTACAGGGGGATTCAGGGGATACGCAGTATTTT.

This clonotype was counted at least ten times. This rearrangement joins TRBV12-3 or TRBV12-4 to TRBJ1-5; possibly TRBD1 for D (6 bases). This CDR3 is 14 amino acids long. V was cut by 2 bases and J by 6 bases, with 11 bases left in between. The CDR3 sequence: CASSLNRVGQPQHF. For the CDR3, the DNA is TGTGCCAGCAGTTTAAACAGGGTGGGTCAGCCCCAGCATTTT.

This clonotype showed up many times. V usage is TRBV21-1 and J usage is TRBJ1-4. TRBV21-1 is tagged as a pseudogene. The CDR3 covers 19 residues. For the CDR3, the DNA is TGTGCCAGCAGCAAAAAGAAGAAAGGACGGTCGGCTCGATGTGAAAAACTGTTTTTT. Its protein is CASSKKKKGRSARCEKLFF.

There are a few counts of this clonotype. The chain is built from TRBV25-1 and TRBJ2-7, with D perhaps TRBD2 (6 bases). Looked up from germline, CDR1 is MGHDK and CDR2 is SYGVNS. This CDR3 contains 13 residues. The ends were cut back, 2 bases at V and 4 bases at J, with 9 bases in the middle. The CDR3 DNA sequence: TGTGCCAGCAGTGAAGGCGGGGTTTACGAGCAGTACTTC. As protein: CASSEGGVYEQYF.

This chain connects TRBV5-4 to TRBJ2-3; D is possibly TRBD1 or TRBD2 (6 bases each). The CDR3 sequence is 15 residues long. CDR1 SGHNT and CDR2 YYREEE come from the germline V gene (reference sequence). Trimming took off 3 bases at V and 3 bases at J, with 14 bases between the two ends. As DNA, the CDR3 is TGTGCCAGCAGCTCATCCGGGGGCGGTACAGATACGCAGTATTTT. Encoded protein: CASSSSGGGTDTQYF.

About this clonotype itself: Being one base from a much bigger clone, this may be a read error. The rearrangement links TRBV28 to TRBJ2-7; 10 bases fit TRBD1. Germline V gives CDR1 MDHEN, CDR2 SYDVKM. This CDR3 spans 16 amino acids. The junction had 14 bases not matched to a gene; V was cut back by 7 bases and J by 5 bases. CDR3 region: CASTPNPGQGTHEQYF. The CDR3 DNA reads TGTGCCAGCACTCCCAATCCGGGACAGGGGACCCACGAGCAGTACTTC.

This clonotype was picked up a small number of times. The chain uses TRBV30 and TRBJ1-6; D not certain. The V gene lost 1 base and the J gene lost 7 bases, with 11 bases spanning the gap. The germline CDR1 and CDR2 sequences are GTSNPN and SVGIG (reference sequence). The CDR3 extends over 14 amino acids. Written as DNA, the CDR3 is TGTGCCTGGAGTGGGGTACTTTCAAATTCACCCCTCCACTTT. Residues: CAWSGVLSNSPLHF.

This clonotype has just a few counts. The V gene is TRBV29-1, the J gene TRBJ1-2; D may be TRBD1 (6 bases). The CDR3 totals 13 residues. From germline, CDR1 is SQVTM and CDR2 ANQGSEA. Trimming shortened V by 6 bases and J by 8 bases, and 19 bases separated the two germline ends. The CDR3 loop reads CSVSYSGAGGYTF. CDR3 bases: TGCAGCGTATCTTACTCAGGGGCGGGGGGCTACACCTTC.

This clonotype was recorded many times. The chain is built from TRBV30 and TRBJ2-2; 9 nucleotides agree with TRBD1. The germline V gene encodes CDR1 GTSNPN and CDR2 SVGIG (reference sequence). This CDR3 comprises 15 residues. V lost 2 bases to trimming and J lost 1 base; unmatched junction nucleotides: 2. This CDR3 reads CAWSPGQGNTGELFF. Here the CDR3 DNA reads TGTGCCTGGAGTCCGGGACAGGGGAACACCGGGGAGCTGTTTTTT.

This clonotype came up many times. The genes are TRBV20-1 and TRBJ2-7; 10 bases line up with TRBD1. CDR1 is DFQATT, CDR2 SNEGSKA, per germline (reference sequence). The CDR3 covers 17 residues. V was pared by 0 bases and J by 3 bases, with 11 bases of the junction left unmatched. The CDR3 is CSARDLYGDRGIYEQYF. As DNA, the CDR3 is TGCAGTGCTAGAGATCTCTACGGGGACAGGGGAATCTACGAGCAGTACTTC.

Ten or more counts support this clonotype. CDR3 nucleotides: TGCAGCGTTATAACGGGACAGACGAACTATGGCTACACCTTC. This gives the protein CSVITGQTNYGYTF. The chain has TRBV29-1 and TRBJ1-2, with TRBD1 identical over 7 bases. The CDR3 length is 14 residues. Trimming cost V 5 bases and J 2 bases; bases outside gene matches: 8. CDR1 is SQVTM and CDR2 is ANQGSEA in the germline V gene.

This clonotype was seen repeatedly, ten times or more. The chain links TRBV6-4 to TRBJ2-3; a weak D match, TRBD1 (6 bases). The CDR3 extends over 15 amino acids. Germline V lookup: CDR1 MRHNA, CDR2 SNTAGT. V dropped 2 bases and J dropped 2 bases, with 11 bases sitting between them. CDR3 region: CASSDEWGPTDTQYF. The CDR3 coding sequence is TGTGCCAGCAGTGACGAGTGGGGGCCCACAGATACGCAGTATTTT.